The 16 T cell receptor beta chains in this list originate from one sample, sequenced in a study of Ad26.COV2.S vaccination and SARS-CoV-2 variants. Treatment here: some 19 received Ad26.COV2.S at low or high dose, single or two shots; several received placebo; per-sample allocation not given. Vaccine and placebo recipients were sampled on day 63 after the first injection. Profiled with immunoSEQ multiplex PCR; TCRdb holds only in-frame clones, not every one. Of about 350,000 clones listed, 80% to 90% were seen once; the top ten hold roughly 3.5%. The sample consisted of peripheral blood, taken in a trial of Ad26.COV2.S vaccine versus placebo. The receptors stem from a person between 18 and 65 years old who received the Ad26.COV2.S COVID-19 vaccine or a placebo.

This chain joins TRBV7-6 and TRBJ1-4; 9 bases fit TRBD1. V lost 4 bases and J lost 6; bases outside the gene matches: 6. Germline V lookup: CDR1 SGHVS, CDR2 FNYEAQ. The CDR3 sequence is 15 residues long. In nucleotides, the CDR3 is TGTGCCAGCAGCTCCGGACAGGGGAAGTATGAAAAACTGTTTTTT. Translating it yields CASSSGQGKYEKLFF.

This clone was detected only a few times. The CDR3 nucleotides are TGTGCCAGTAGCGGACTAGAGGGAATATATACGCAGTATTTT. Translated: CASSGLEGIYTQYF. The rearrangement links TRBV19 to TRBJ2-3, with 7 bases that match TRBD2. From germline, CDR1 is LNHDA and CDR2 SQIVND (reference sequence). Unmatched junction bases numbered 10, after V lost 6 bases and J lost 7 bases. The CDR3 has 14 residues.

The chain has TRBV5-4 and TRBJ2-6; 10 positions agree with TRBD2. The CDR3 sequence is 19 residues long. Trimming took 2 bases from V and 0 from J; bases not matched to a gene: 8. CDR1 and CDR2 from the germline V gene are SGHNT and YYREEE (reference sequence). CDR3 nucleotide sequence: TGTGCCAGCAGCTTACCGACTAGCGGGCCAAGCTCTGGGGCCAACGTCCTGACTTTC. Protein sequence: CASSLPTSGPSSGANVLTF.

The CDR3 region is CASRLLFWLGYEQYF. CDR3 DNA: TGTGCAAGTCGCTTACTCTTCTGGCTGGGCTACGAGCAGTACTTC. The rearrangement uses TRBV12-2 and TRBJ2-7. TRBV12-2 is reported as a pseudogene. The CDR3 has 15 amino acids.

This chain uses TRBV5-1 with TRBJ2-5; 8 bases align to TRBD1. The CDR3 runs 18 residues. Germline values: CDR1 SGHRS, CDR2 YFSETQ. V lost 0 bases to trimming and J lost 9 bases; unmatched junction nucleotides: 19. CDR3 residues: CASSLGHPTDRVGVAQYF. The CDR3 DNA reads TGCGCCAGCAGCTTGGGCCACCCAACGGACAGGGTTGGTGTCGCCCAGTACTTC.

The count of this clone is one. The chain combines TRBV6-6 with TRBJ2-3; TRBD2 matches at 12 bases. V shed 5 bases, J shed 2 bases, and the junction held 5 bases outside the gene matches. The germline CDR1 and CDR2 sequences are MNHNY and SVGAGI (reference sequence). The CDR3 totals 16 residues. The CDR3 reads CASSHGTSGYTDTQYF. The CDR3 DNA sequence: TGTGCCAGCAGTCACGGGACTAGCGGGTACACAGATACGCAGTATTTT.

The V gene is TRBV11-2, the J gene TRBJ2-5; 9 bases align to TRBD1. The CDR3 is 17 residues long. The ends lost 0 bases at V and 5 bases at J; junction bases unmatched: 10. Germline lookup yields CDR1 SGHAT and CDR2 FQNNGV. The chain's CDR3 is CASSLDPQGAIGETQYF. The CDR3 coding sequence is TGTGCCAGCAGCTTAGACCCACAGGGGGCGATTGGGGAGACCCAGTACTTC. Full variable domain (remainder filled in from reference TRBV11-2 and TRBJ2-5): EAGVAQSPRYKIIEKRQSVAFWCNPISGHATLYWYQQILGQGPKLLIQFQNNGVVDDSQLPKDRFSAERLKGVDSTLKIQPAKLEDSAVYLCASSLDPQGAIGETQYFGPGTRLLVL.

The sample holds a few counts of this clone. The chain couples TRBV19 to TRBJ1-6, with D maybe TRBD1 (5 bases). There are 16 residues in the CDR3. V was cut by 6 bases and J by 0 bases, with 12 bases left in between. The germline V gene has CDR1 LNHDA and CDR2 SQIVND (reference sequence). This CDR3 is CASSGGGNSYNSPLHF. In DNA form, the CDR3 reads TGTGCCAGTAGCGGGGGGGGGAACTCCTATAATTCACCCCTCCACTTT.

V and J are TRBV21-1 and TRBJ2-7. TRBV21-1 corresponds to a pseudogene. The CDR3 extends over 15 amino acids. CDR3 in amino acids: CASQRGNGLYYEQYF. The CDR3 coding sequence is TGTGCCAGCCAAAGGGGAAACGGACTGTACTACGAGCAGTACTTC.

The genes are TRBV19 and TRBJ1-4; 10 nucleotides agree with TRBD1. V gave up 1 base and J gave up 6 bases; unmatched junction bases: 2. Germline CDR1 reads LNHDA; CDR2 reads SQIVND (reference sequence). This CDR3 is 15 amino acids long. The CDR3 DNA reads as TGTGCCAGTAGTATAGTTGGGACAGGGGATGAAAAACTGTTTTTT. Amino acid sequence: CASSIVGTGDEKLFF.

This chain uses TRBV7-9 with TRBJ1-1; D is perhaps TRBD1 (6 bases). Between the trimmed V and J ends, which lost 5 bases and 1 base, there was a span of 14 bases. The V gene's germline CDR1 is SEHNR and CDR2 FQNEAQ (reference sequence). The CDR3 sequence is 15 residues long. CDR3 nucleotides: TGTGCCAGCAGCAATTCGCCGGACAGGAACACTGAAGCTTTCTTT. Residues: CASSNSPDRNTEAFF. Supplemented by reference TRBV7-9 and TRBJ1-1, the full variable domain reads DTGVSQNPRHKITKRGQNVTFRCDPISEHNRLYWYRQTLGQGPEFLTYFQNEAQLEKSRLLSDRFSAERPKGSFSTLEIQRTEQGDSAMYLCASSNSPDRNTEAFFGQGTRLTVV.

The chain is built from TRBV11-2 and TRBJ2-2, with 7 bases identical to TRBD2. The germline V gene encodes CDR1 SGHAT and CDR2 FQNNGV. The length of the CDR3 is 15 residues. Trimming at V came to 4 bases and at J to 4 bases, leaving 6 bases not matched to a gene. The CDR3 loop reads CASSWPSGATGELFF. The CDR3 DNA reads TGTGCCAGCAGCTGGCCTAGCGGAGCCACCGGGGAGCTGTTTTTT.

J is TRBJ2-1 and V is TRBV6-5; tentatively, D is TRBD1 (6 bases). Trimming pared 6 bases from V and 1 base from J, leaving 13 bases between. CDR3 length: 15 residues. Per the germline V gene, CDR1 is MNHEY and CDR2 is SVGAGI. The CDR3 DNA reads as TGTGCCAGCAGCTTCGACAGGACATCCTACAATGAGCAGTTCTTC. Translation gives CASSFDRTSYNEQFF.

The V and J genes are TRBV6-2 or TRBV6-3 and TRBJ2-7, with a weak D call TRBD2 (5 bases). Trimming removed 5 bases at V and 9 bases at J, with 17 bases between. The CDR3 sequence is 13 residues long. Germline V gene data show CDR1 as MNHEY and CDR2 as SVGEGT. The CDR3 DNA is TGTGCCAGCAGTGACCGTAATGTTGCGGGGCAGTACTTC. Protein sequence: CASSDRNVAGQYF.

The chain uses TRBV18 and TRBJ2-5; TRBD2 might be the D (5 bases). Germline V lookup: CDR1 KGHSH, CDR2 LQKENI. The length of the CDR3 is 12 residues. The ends were cut back, 6 bases at V and 5 bases at J, with 10 bases in the middle. The DNA for the CDR3 is TGTGCCAGCTCCGCCGGGGAGGAGACCCAGTACTTC. As protein: CASSAGEETQYF.

This clone was seen more than once but under ten times. V is TRBV20-1 and J is TRBJ2-5; 10 positions match TRBD2. This CDR3 comprises 16 residues. With 3 bases clipped from V and 4 bases from J, the junction kept 11 bases outside the gene matches. CDR1 and CDR2 (germline): DFQATT, SNEGSKA (reference sequence). The DNA of the CDR3 is TGCAGTGCTAGTACCCAGCGGGGGGGAATCGGAGAGACCCAGTACTTC. Translation: CSASTQRGGIGETQYF.